Only one count was recorded for the clone carrying this TCR beta chain. Other DNA sequences from this sample encode an identical CDR3 as well. Produced via immunoSEQ multiplex PCR; TCRdb's table is partial and in-frame only. This table has 310,000 or so clones, more than 70% appearing once. The ends were cut back, 4 bases at V and 5 bases at J, with 7 bases in the middle. This CDR3 is built from 12 residues. Germline CDR1 reads SGHNT; CDR2 reads YYREEE (reference sequence). The data stem from a study of blood T cell repertoires in COVID-19. Study-level background: There were acute and convalescent COVID-19 samples, and they came from the United States, Italy and Spain.

This rearrangement joins TRBV5-4 to TRBJ1-3, with a tentative D call TRBD1 (5 bases). This receptor was identified in a woman aged 25 to 39 with COVID-19, enrolled during active disease. The sample taken for sequencing was peripheral blood. The CDR3 region has the DNA TGTGCCAGCAGCCTGGACAGAAACACCATATATTTT. Translating gives CASSLDRNTIYF. Full variable domain (remainder filled in from reference TRBV5-4 and TRBJ1-3): ETGVTQSPTHLIKTRGQQVTLRCSSQSGHNTVSWYQQALGQGPQFIFQYYREEENGRGNFPPRFSGLQFPNYSSELNVNALELDDSALYLCASSLDRNTIYFGEGSWLTVV.